The 14 T cell receptor beta chains in this list originate from one sample, sequenced in a study of blood T cell repertoires in COVID-19. Sequencing used immunoSEQ multiplex PCR; TCRdb keeps in-frame clones, though not all of them. Of 50,000 to 65,000 clones listed, roughly 89% were seen once; the top ten hold roughly 5.3%. Sequenced sample: peripheral blood. The source of these receptors is a man in his 60s with active COVID-19.

The V and J genes are TRBV7-2 and TRBJ1-2, with a tentative D call TRBD1 (5 bases). V lost 5 bases and J lost 8, with 12 bases in between. Per the germline V gene, CDR1 is SGHTA and CDR2 is FQGNSA. The CDR3 has 12 amino acids. CDR3 bases: TGTGCCAGCAGCCAGGGACTCACGGGCTACACCTTC. It specifies CASSQGLTGYTF.

Turning to this clone: This likely comes from a read error, as the CDR3 has no conserved phenylalanine or tryptophan at its end. The DNA is omitted, as the CDR3 cannot be located on it reliably, and the CDR3 follows TCRdb's listing. This chain links TRBV7-3 with TRBJ2-6; the tabulated D call, TRBD1, remains unverified against the DNA. The germline V gene has CDR1 SGHTA and CDR2 FQGTGA. Termini included, the CDR3 measures 8 amino acids. The CDR3 reads CASSPEGT.

The chain joins TRBV7-3 to TRBJ2-2; D may be TRBD2 (5 bases). Germline CDR1 SGHTA, CDR2 FQGTGA. V was cut by 1 base and J by 1 base, with 10 bases left in between. The CDR3 is 16 amino acids. The CDR3 region is CASSLMASGNTGELFF. CDR3 nucleotide sequence: TGTGCCAGCAGCTTAATGGCCAGCGGGAACACCGGGGAGCTGTTTTTT.

CDR3 coding DNA: TGTGCCACCAGCCGGGACAGGGTGTTAGAGACCCAGTACTTC. As protein: CATSRDRVLETQYF. The J gene is TRBJ2-5, the V gene TRBV15; 9 bases align to TRBD1. Germline V gives CDR1 LNHNV, CDR2 YYDKDF (reference sequence). This CDR3 is built from 14 residues. V lost 5 bases, J lost 4 bases, and 5 bases stayed unmatched.

The chain joins TRBV7-2 to TRBJ1-1; D is uncertain. The CDR3 covers 15 residues. V shed 3 bases and J shed 4 bases, with 15 bases lying between them. Germline-derived CDR1 and CDR2 are SGHTA and FQGNSA. The CDR3 is CASSLSRGLGTEAFF. The CDR3 DNA reads TGTGCCAGCAGCTTGAGTCGAGGACTTGGCACTGAAGCTTTCTTT.

The rearrangement uses TRBV5-6 and TRBJ2-3; D might be TRBD1 (6 bases). V was trimmed by 1 base and J by 0 bases, leaving 12 bases between them. Germline CDR1 is SGHDT and CDR2 is YYEEEE. The CDR3 covers 16 residues. CDR3 region: CASSLFLTGSTDTQYF. In DNA form, the CDR3 reads TGTGCCAGCAGCTTGTTTCTGACAGGAAGCACAGATACGCAGTATTTT. The complete variable domain, with remaining parts taken from reference TRBV5-6 and TRBJ2-3, reads DAGVTQSPTHLIKTRGQQVTLRCSPKSGHDTVSWYQQALGQGPQFIFQYYEEEERQRGNFPDRFSGHQFPNYSSELNVNALLLGDSALYLCASSLFLTGSTDTQYFGPGTRLTVL.

The chain has TRBV6-5 and TRBJ1-1; the D gene is possibly TRBD1 (5 bases). Germline V gives CDR1 MNHEY, CDR2 SVGAGI. The CDR3 is made up of 15 amino acids. V lost 0 bases and J 0 bases, leaving 8 bases between the germline ends. The CDR3 loop is CASSYSGAMNTEAFF. DNA for the CDR3: TGTGCCAGCAGTTACTCTGGGGCCATGAACACTGAAGCTTTCTTT.

The chain carries TRBV6-2 or TRBV6-3 and TRBJ1-2; D is perhaps TRBD1 (6 bases). The CDR3 is 12 amino acids. Germline-derived CDR1 and CDR2 are MNHEY and SVGEGT. Trimming removed 6 bases from V and 7 bases from J, with 12 bases in between. The CDR3 DNA follows: TGTGCCAGCAGCGACTGGGGGCTTGGCTACACCTTC. It translates to CASSDWGLGYTF.

The genes are TRBV4-3 and TRBJ2-7; TRBD2 agrees at 11 bases. With V trimmed by 1 base and J by 3 bases, 5 bases remained unmatched. This CDR3 is 16 amino acids long. Germline-derived CDR1 and CDR2 are LGHNA and YSLEER. The CDR3 DNA reads TGCGCCAGCAGCCAAGCCCTAGCGGGAGGAGGCTACGAGCAGTACTTC. Translation: CASSQALAGGGYEQYF.

The chain is built from TRBV9 and TRBJ2-3, with TRBD1 matching over 8 bases. V was pared by 2 bases and J by 4 bases, with 3 bases of the junction left unmatched. The CDR3 is 14 residues long. Germline CDR1 and CDR2: SGDLS and YYNGEE. Here the CDR3 reads CASSVQGASDTQYF. The CDR3 DNA follows: TGTGCCAGCAGCGTCCAGGGGGCGTCAGATACGCAGTATTTT.

This clone was counted between two and nine times. Its ends do not fully match the called genes, so a read error is possible. The chain couples TRBV5-6 to TRBJ2-1, with D maybe TRBD1 (6 bases). There are 12 residues in the CDR3. The germline V gene encodes CDR1 SGHDT and CDR2 YYEEEE. CDR3 coding DNA: TGTGCCAGCAGCTTGCTTTGGGGGCTGGGGCTCTTC. This codes for CASSLLWGLGLF.

The J gene is TRBJ2-7, the V gene TRBV18; D is possibly TRBD1 (5 bases). Germline values: CDR1 KGHSH, CDR2 LQKENI. V was clipped by 3 bases and J by 0 bases, with 6 bases between them. This CDR3 is built from 13 residues. The CDR3 sequence: CASSPGHSYEQYF. CDR3 nucleotide sequence: TGTGCCAGCTCACCCGGACACTCCTACGAGCAGTACTTC.

The V gene is TRBV21-1, the J gene TRBJ1-1; the tabulated D call, TRBD1, remains unverified against the DNA. TRBV21-1 has pseudogene status. This CDR3 comprises 14 residues. CDR3 region: CASSRGHRNTEAFF. The DNA for the CDR3 is TGTGCCAGCAGCAGGGGGCACAGGAACACTGAAGCTTTCTTT.

The chain is built from TRBV19 and TRBJ1-4; no clear D. Germline V CDR1 and CDR2: LNHDA, SQIVND (reference sequence). V lost 2 bases, J lost 8 bases, and 12 bases lay in between. The CDR3 sequence is 14 residues long. CDR3 sequence: CASSIQRAGEKLFF. CDR3 in DNA: TGTGCCAGTAGTATACAGCGGGCCGGGGAAAAACTGTTTTTT.